These 5 T cell receptor beta chains originate from one sample sequenced in a study of post-analysis software for immune sequencing data. Study results and limitations: Included in a set of five TRBV segments more frequent in patients than controls were TRBV5-6, TRBV5-1 and TRBV20-1.

TCR beta cDNA libraries had unique molecular identifiers. TCRdb reprocessed the PCR reads with MiXCR, giving one entry per CDR3 protein. The sample has some 190,000 distinct CDR3 sequences; 29% are singletons. These receptors' targets are unknown. Sequencing was performed on blood. The source is a girl between 2 and 17 years old with multiple sclerosis.

The CDR3: CASSLGAHEKLFF. CDR3 nucleotide sequence: TGTGCCAGCAGCTTAGGGGCTCATGAAAAACTGTTTTTT. This chain joins TRBV7-8 and TRBJ1-4, with unresolved D. This CDR3 is built from 13 residues. Trimming cost V 1 base and J 6 bases, with 6 bases left between them. Germline loops: CDR1 SGHVS, CDR2 FQNEAQ.

This clonotype was seen a handful of times. The DNA for the CDR3 is TGTGCCAGCAGCCCAACAGGGATCACAGATACGCAGTATTTT. Protein product: CASSPTGITDTQYF. The chain employs TRBV7-2 and TRBJ2-3; possibly TRBD1 for D (6 bases). This CDR3 contains 14 residues. The V end was cut by 5 bases, the J end by 2 bases, with 11 bases between. From germline, CDR1 is SGHTA and CDR2 FQGNSA.

The chain combines TRBV5-5 with TRBJ1-2, with D tentatively TRBD1 (6 bases). Deletions cut 5 bases from V and 5 bases from J, with 13 bases between. Germline V gene data show CDR1 as SGHKS and CDR2 as YYEKEE (reference sequence). This CDR3 is 13 amino acids long. The CDR3 region is CASSQQGDYGYTF. Here the CDR3 DNA reads TGTGCCAGCAGTCAACAGGGAGATTATGGCTACACCTTC. The full variable domain, in which reference TRBV5-5 and TRBJ1-2 provide the parts outside the CDR3, is DAGVTQSPTHLIKTRGQQVTLRCSPISGHKSVSWYQQVLGQGPQFIFQYYEKEERGRGNFPDRFSARQFPNYSSELNVNALLLGDSALYLCASSQQGDYGYTFGSGTRLTVV.

This clonotype was detected many times. The J gene is TRBJ1-2, the V gene TRBV29-1, with D possibly being TRBD1 (5 bases). Germline V gene sequence: CDR1 SQVTM, CDR2 ANQGSEA. The CDR3 has 14 residues. Trimming pared 2 bases from V and 4 bases from J, leaving 14 bases between. In DNA form, the CDR3 reads TGCAGCGTTGAACGCAGGGAAAGCCCCTATGGCTACACCTTC. Protein: CSVERRESPYGYTF.

This clonotype has ten or more counts. V gene TRBV15 combines with J gene TRBJ2-3, with a tentative D call TRBD2 (5 bases). The germline gives CDR1 LNHNV, CDR2 YYDKDF (reference sequence). The V gene lost 4 bases and the J gene lost 2 bases, with 10 bases spanning the gap. CDR3 size: 14 residues. CDR3 in amino acids: CATSNERTTDTQYF. The CDR3 DNA reads as TGTGCCACCAGCAACGAGCGGACCACAGATACGCAGTATTTT. The full variable domain, its missing parts supplied by reference TRBV15 and TRBJ2-3, is DAMVIQNPRYQVTQFGKPVTLSCSQTLNHNVMYWYQQKSSQAPKLLFHYYDKDFNNEADTPDNFQSRRPNTSFCFLDIRSPGLGDTAMYLCATSNERTTDTQYFGPGTRLTVL.